Listed below are T cell receptor beta chains from one sample, sequenced in a study of T cell responses to AZD1222 COVID-19 vaccine. The method was immunoSEQ multiplex PCR; TCRdb's version includes in-frame clones alone and lacks a portion of them. The table records about 150,000 clones, about 87% of them present only once. Sequencing was performed on peripheral blood, taken on day 0 of MenACWY control vaccination. The origin of the receptors is an adult in good health. CDR3s include the opening cysteine and the closing phenylalanine or tryptophan. A D gene is named only where the DNA matches it firmly. Clone size is not always given. Where it is, it says once, few, many or a class for expanded clones.

J	length	size	V	D	CDR3	DNA
TRBJ2-1	17	.	TRBV5-6	TRBD1	CASSLARTGDTYNEQFF	TGTGCCAGCAGCTTGGCTCGGACAGGGGATACCTACAATGAGCAGTTCTTC
TRBJ1-6	14	.	TRBV2	.	CASSESRRDSPLHF	TGTGCCAGCAGTGAAAGTCGGAGGGATTCACCCCTCCACTTT
TRBJ2-6	17	.	TRBV25-1	.	CASSEALRSSGANVLTF	TGTGCCAGCAGTGAAGCCCTCAGGAGCTCTGGGGCCAACGTCCTGACTTTC
TRBJ1-3	16	.	TRBV3-1/TRBV3-2	.	CASSQGGGVSGNTIYF	TGTGCCAGCAGCCAAGGGGGTGGGGTCTCTGGAAACACCATATATTTT
TRBJ1-2	13	.	TRBV15	.	CATSRARGDGYTF	TGTGCCACCAGCAGAGCGAGGGGCGATGGCTACACCTTC
TRBJ2-1	17	few	TRBV19	.	CASSIRRGGSSYNEQFF	TGTGCCAGTAGTATAAGGAGGGGGGGGAGCTCCTACAATGAGCAGTTCTTC
TRBJ1-5	15	.	TRBV3-1/TRBV3-2	.	CASSQDLGSNQPQHF	TGTGCCAGCAGCCAAGATCTAGGCAGCAATCAGCCCCAGCATTTT
TRBJ1-3	16	.	TRBV2	.	CASSSVDPAYGNTIYF	TGTGCCAGCAGCAGCGTGGACCCGGCTTATGGAAACACCATATATTTT
TRBJ1-1	14	.	TRBV19	.	CASSISPKNTEAFF	TGTGCCAGTAGTATATCGCCGAAGAACACTGAAGCTTTCTTT
TRBJ1-5	15	.	TRBV2	.	CASNRGARDGQPQHF	TGTGCCAGCAATCGAGGGGCCAGGGACGGTCAGCCCCAGCATTTT
TRBJ2-3	16	.	TRBV9	TRBD2	CASSVVPSGNTDTQYF	TGTGCCAGCAGCGTAGTGCCTAGCGGGAACACAGATACGCAGTATTTT
TRBJ2-7	14	.	TRBV5-4	.	CASSVQGSSYEQYF	TGTGCCAGCAGCGTACAGGGTTCATCCTACGAGCAGTACTTC
TRBJ2-7	16	.	TRBV11-3	.	CASSHRGGPRSYEQYF	TGTGCCAGCAGCCACCGGGGTGGACCGCGTTCCTACGAGCAGTACTTC
TRBJ2-5	15	.	TRBV4-3	TRBD2	CASSLNARGGETQYF	TGCGCCAGCAGCCTCAACGCCCGGGGAGGGGAGACCCAGTACTTC
TRBJ2-5	13	.	TRBV5-1	.	CASSFGQSGTQYF	TGCGCCAGCAGCTTTGGACAAAGTGGGACCCAGTACTTC
TRBJ2-5	11	.	TRBV20-1	.	CSARVGQWLDF	TGCAGTGCTAGAGTGGGTCAGTGGTTGGACTTC
TRBJ2-7	12	.	TRBV12-3/TRBV12-4	.	CASSLEVFEQYF	TGTGCCAGCAGTTTAGAGGTTTTCGAGCAGTACTTC
TRBJ1-3	14	.	TRBV3-1/TRBV3-2	.	CASSQDRMINTIYF	TGTGCCAGCAGCCAAGACAGGATGATAAACACCATATATTTT
TRBJ1-5	15	.	TRBV10-3	.	CAISESTGRGQPQHF	TGTGCCATCAGTGAGTCGACCGGGAGAGGTCAGCCCCAGCATTTT
TRBJ2-2	14	.	TRBV7-3	.	CASSLMGGYGELFF	TGTGCCAGCAGCTTAATGGGCGGTTACGGGGAGCTGTTTTTT
TRBJ2-5	15	.	TRBV5-1	TRBD2	CASSLGRGGQETQYF	TGCGCCAGCAGCTTGGGGCGGGGGGGCCAAGAGACCCAGTACTTC
TRBJ1-1	13	.	TRBV27	.	CASSFGGITEAFF	TGTGCCAGCAGTTTCGGGGGGATCACTGAAGCTTTCTTT
TRBJ1-3	15	.	TRBV6-5	.	CASSYGGISGNTIYF	TGTGCCAGCAGTTACGGGGGGATCTCTGGAAACACCATATATTTT
TRBJ2-3	12	.	TRBV12-3/TRBV12-4	.	CASSLNTDTQYF	TGTGCCAGCAGTTTAAATACAGATACGCAGTATTTT
TRBJ2-7	16	.	TRBV28	.	CASRDPPRTLWDEQYF	TGTGCCAGCCGAGATCCCCCCAGGACCTTGTGGGACGAGCAGTACTTC
TRBJ2-7	14	once	TRBV28	TRBD2	CASTLSGSSYEQYF	TGTGCCAGCACCCTTAGCGGGAGTTCGTACGAGCAGTACTTC
TRBJ2-6	18	.	TRBV5-6	.	CASSRVASWSSGANVLTF	TGTGCCAGCAGCCGGGTGGCTAGCTGGAGCTCTGGGGCCAACGTCCTGACTTTC
TRBJ1-1	14	.	TRBV19	.	CASSIELLDTEAFF	TGTGCCAGTAGTATAGAGTTGCTTGACACTGAAGCTTTCTTT
TRBJ1-6	15	few	TRBV19	TRBD1	CASSQTGTANSPLHF	TGTGCCAGTAGTCAAACTGGGACAGCGAATTCACCCCTCCACTTT
TRBJ1-2	16	.	TRBV30	.	CAWRKAARLLFYGYTF	TGTGCCTGGAGGAAAGCGGCGAGACTCCTTTTTTATGGCTACACCTTC
TRBJ1-2	12	.	TRBV11-2	.	CASSYRYYGYTF	TGTGCCAGCAGCTACCGGTACTATGGCTACACCTTC